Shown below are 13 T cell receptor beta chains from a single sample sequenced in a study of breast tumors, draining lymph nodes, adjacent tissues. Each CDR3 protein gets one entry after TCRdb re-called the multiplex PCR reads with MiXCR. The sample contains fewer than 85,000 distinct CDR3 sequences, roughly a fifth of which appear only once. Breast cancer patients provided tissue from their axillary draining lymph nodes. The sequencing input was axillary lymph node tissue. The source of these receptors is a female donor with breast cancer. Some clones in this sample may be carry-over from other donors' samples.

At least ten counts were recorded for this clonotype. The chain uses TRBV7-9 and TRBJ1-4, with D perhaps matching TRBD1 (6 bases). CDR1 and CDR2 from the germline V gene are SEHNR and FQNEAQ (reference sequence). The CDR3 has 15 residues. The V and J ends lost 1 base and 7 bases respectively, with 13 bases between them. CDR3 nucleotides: TGTGCCAGCAGCTTAGGGACAGTAGGTTTTGAAAAACTGTTTTTT. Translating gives CASSLGTVGFEKLFF.

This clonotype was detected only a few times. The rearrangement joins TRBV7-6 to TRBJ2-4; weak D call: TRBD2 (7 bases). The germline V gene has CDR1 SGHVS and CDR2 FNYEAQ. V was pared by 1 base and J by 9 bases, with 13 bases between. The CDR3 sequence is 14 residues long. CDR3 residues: CASSLGGRGVIQYF. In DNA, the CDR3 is TGTGCCAGCAGCTTAGGGGGGAGGGGGGTCATTCAGTACTTC.

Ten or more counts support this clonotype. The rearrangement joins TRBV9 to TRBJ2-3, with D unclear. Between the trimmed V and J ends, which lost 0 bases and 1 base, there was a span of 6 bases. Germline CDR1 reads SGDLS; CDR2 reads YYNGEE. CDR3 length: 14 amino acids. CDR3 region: CASSVVGGTDTQYF. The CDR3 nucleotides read TGTGCCAGCAGCGTAGTCGGAGGCACAGATACGCAGTATTTT.

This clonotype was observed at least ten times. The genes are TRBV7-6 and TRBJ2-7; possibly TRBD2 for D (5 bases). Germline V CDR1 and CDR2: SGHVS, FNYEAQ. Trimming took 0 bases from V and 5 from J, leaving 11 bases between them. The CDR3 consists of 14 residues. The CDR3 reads CASSLAPGSNEQYF. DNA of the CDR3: TGTGCCAGCAGCTTAGCCCCGGGGAGCAACGAGCAGTACTTC.

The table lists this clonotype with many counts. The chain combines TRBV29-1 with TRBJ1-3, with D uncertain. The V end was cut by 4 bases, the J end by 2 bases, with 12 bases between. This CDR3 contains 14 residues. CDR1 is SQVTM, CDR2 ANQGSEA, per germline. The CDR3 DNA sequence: TGCAGCGTTGTCTTCGGGAGTGCTGGAAACACCATATATTTT. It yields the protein CSVVFGSAGNTIYF.

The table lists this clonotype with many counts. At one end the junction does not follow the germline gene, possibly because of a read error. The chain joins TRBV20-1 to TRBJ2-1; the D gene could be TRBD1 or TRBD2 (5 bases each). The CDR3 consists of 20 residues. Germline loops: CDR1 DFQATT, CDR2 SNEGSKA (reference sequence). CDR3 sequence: CSARDLREGSSSGAYNGQFF. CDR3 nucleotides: TGCAGTGCTAGAGATCTACGCGAGGGCAGCAGTAGTGGGGCCTACAATGGGCAGTTCTTC.

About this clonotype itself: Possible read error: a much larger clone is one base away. CDR3: CASSLPDQPQRF. The CDR3 DNA reads TGTGCCAGCAGCCTACCCGATCAGCCCCAGCGTTTT. The J gene is TRBJ1-5, the V gene TRBV5-4; D gene uncertain. This CDR3 has 12 amino acids. Germline V gene data show CDR1 as SGHNT and CDR2 as YYREEE (reference sequence).

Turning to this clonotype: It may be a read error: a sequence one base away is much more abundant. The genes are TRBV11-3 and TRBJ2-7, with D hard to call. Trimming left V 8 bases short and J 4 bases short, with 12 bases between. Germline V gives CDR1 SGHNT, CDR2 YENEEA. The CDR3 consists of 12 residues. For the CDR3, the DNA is TGTGCCAGCGGCCCCGCTTGGTACGAGCAGTACTTC. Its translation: CASGPAWYEQYF.

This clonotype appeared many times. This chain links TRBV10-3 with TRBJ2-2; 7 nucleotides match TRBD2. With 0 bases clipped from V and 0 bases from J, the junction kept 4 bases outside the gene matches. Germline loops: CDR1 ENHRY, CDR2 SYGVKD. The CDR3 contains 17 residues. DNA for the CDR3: TGTGCCATCAGTGAGTCGACTCTAGCGGCGAACACCGGGGAGCTGTTTTTT. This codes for CAISESTLAANTGELFF.

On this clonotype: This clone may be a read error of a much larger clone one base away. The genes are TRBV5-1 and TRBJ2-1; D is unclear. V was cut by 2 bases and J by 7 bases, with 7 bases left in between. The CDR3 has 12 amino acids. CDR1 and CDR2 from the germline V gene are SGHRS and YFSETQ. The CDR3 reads CASSFIWNEQFF. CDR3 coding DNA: TGCGCCAGCAGCTTTATCTGGAATGAGCAGTTCTTC.

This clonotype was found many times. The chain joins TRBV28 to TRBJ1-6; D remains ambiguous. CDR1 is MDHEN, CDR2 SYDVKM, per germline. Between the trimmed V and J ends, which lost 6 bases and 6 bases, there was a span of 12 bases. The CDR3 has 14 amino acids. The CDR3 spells CASRAQFINSPLHF. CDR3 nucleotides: TGTGCCAGCAGGGCGCAGTTTATTAATTCACCCCTCCACTTT.

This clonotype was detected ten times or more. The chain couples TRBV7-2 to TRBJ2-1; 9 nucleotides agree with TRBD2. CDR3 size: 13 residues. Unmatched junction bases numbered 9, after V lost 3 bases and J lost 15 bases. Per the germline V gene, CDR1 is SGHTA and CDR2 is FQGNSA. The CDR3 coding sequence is TGTGCCAGCAGCTTGAGGCTAGCGGGATCGGTGTTCTTC. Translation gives CASSLRLAGSVFF.

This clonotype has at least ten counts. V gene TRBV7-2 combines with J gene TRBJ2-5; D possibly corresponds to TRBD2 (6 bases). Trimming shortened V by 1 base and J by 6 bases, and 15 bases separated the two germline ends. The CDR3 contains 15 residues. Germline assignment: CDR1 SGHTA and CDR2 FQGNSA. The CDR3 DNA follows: TGTGCCAGCAGCTTAGTTCCCGGGAGTTTCCAGACCCAGTACTTC. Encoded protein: CASSLVPGSFQTQYF.